Below, one T cell receptor beta chain is given with its context. With V trimmed by 1 base and J by 8 bases, 10 bases remained unmatched. Germline lookup yields CDR1 SGHNT and CDR2 YENEEA. The CDR3 covers 15 residues. The table came from immunoSEQ multiplex PCR; TCRdb's copy has only in-frame clones and leaves some out. The sample comprises fewer than 2,000 clones, more than 35% of which are singletons, and around 9% rests with the top ten. This entry is derived from a study of T cells in localized non-small cell lung cancer. V gene TRBV11-3 combines with J gene TRBJ1-2; 7 positions agree with TRBD1. The receptor was derived from a female donor older than 55 with stage I lung adenocarcinoma. The source was lung tumor tissue, collected before any cancer treatment. The CDR3 nucleotides are TGTGCCAGCAGCTTAGGTTCTTGGACAGGCGGAGGCTACACCTTC. Translated: CASSLGSWTGGGYTF.